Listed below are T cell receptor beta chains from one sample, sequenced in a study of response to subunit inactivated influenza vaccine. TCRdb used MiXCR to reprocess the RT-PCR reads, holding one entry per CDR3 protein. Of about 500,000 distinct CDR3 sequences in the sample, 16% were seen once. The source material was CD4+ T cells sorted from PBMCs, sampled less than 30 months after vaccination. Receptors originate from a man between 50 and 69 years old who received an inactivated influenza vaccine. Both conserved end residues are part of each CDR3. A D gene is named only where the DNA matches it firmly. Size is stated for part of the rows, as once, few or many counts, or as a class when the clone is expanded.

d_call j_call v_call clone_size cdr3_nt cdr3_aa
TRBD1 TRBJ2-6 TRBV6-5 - TGTGCCAGCAGTTCCACAGGGGGCATCGCTGGGGCCAACGTCCTGACTTTC CASSSTGGIAGANVLTF
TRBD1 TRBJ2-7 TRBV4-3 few TGCGCCAGCAGCCAAAAAACAGGGGGCGAGCAGTACTTC CASSQKTGGEQYF
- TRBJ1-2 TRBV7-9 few TGTGCCAGCAGCTTAGGCAACACTCCGGGCGGCTACACCTTC CASSLGNTPGGYTF
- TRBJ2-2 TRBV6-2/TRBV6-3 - TGTGCCAGCGTTTCAGGGTCGCTGGGTGTTGGGGAGCTGTTTTTT CASVSGSLGVGELFF
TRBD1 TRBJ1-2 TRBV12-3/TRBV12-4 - TGTGCCAGCACCACTGATGCAGGGACAGGCGGCTACACCTTC CASTTDAGTGGYTF
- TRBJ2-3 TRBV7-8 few TGTGCCAGCAGCTTGATGCACGCAGATACGCAGTATTTT CASSLMHADTQYF
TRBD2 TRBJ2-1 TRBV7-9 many TGTGCCGGTTGGGTAGCGGGAGTACAGTTCTTC CAGWVAGVQFF
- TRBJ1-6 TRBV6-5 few TGTGCCAGCGGACGGGGACGGCCACCCCTCCACTTT CASGRGRPPLHF
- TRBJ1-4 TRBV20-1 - TGCAGTGCTAGAGACTCAGGGAGTATCGGTGAAAAACTGTTTTTT CSARDSGSIGEKLFF
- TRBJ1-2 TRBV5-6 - TGTGCCAGCAGCTTGGGCCCCGATGGCTACACCTTC CASSLGPDGYTF
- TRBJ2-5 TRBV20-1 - TGCAGTGCTAGAAGGTTGAGGAGGGAGACCCAGTACTTC CSARRLRRETQYF
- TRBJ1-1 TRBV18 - TGTGCCAGCTCAGTCAGGGGATGGGGTAACACTGAAGCTTTCTTT CASSVRGWGNTEAFF
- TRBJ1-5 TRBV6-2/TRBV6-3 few TGTGCCAGCAGTTTCGGGCAGGTGATCAATCAGCCCCAGCATTTT CASSFGQVINQPQHF